Below, 13 T cell receptor beta chains from the same sample are listed, as sequenced in a study of T cell responses to AZD1222 COVID-19 vaccine. The repertoire was sequenced with immunoSEQ multiplex PCR; TCRdb's copy has only in-frame clones and lacks some. The repertoire has about 96,000 clones, around 90% of them found once; the top ten carry approximately 30%. This sample comprised peripheral blood, obtained on day 0 of AZD1222 vaccination. Receptors were obtained from an adult in good health.

The rearrangement joins TRBV5-1 to TRBJ2-2; 10 bases match TRBD2. After removal of 1 base from V and 4 bases from J, the junction contained 4 bases not matched to a gene. The CDR3 consists of 16 residues. Germline CDR1 SGHRS, CDR2 YFSETQ. CDR3 in DNA: TGCGCCAGCAGCTTGCGCCTAGCGGGAGTCACCGGGGAGCTGTTTTTT. Translation gives CASSLRLAGVTGELFF.

The rearrangement joins TRBV4-2 to TRBJ2-7; TRBD2 matches at 16 bases. After removal of 3 bases from V and 3 bases from J, the junction contained 8 bases not matched to a gene. Germline values: CDR1 LGHNA, CDR2 YNFKEQ. This CDR3 spans 18 amino acids. CDR3 sequence: CASSQAGTSGRAVYEQYF. CDR3 in DNA: TGTGCCAGCAGCCAGGCCGGGACTAGCGGGAGGGCCGTCTACGAGCAGTACTTC.

This chain connects TRBV6-5 to TRBJ1-1, with D hard to call. Germline V gene sequence: CDR1 MNHEY, CDR2 SVGAGI. Trimming shortened V by 2 bases and J by 0 bases, and 7 bases separated the two germline ends. The CDR3 length is 14 residues. The CDR3 sequence: CASSYHSLNTEAFF. CDR3 DNA: TGTGCCAGCAGTTACCACAGTCTGAACACTGAAGCTTTCTTT.

This clone has a single count. The chain recombines TRBV7-8 with TRBJ2-4; 8 nucleotides agree with TRBD1. This CDR3 has 16 residues. J was trimmed by 0 bases and V by 4 bases; bases with no gene match: 5. Germline values: CDR1 SGHVS, CDR2 FQNEAQ. DNA of the CDR3: TGTGCCAGCAGCTCCGGACAGGGACTAGCCAAAAACATTCAGTACTTC. The encoded protein is CASSSGQGLAKNIQYF.

The chain employs TRBV5-6 and TRBJ1-4; 7 bases map to TRBD1. The germline V gene has CDR1 SGHDT and CDR2 YYEEEE. Losses at the gene ends were 3 bases for V and 3 bases for J; bases not matched to a gene: 11. The CDR3 covers 17 residues. The CDR3 spells CASSSTGDLSANEKLFF. The CDR3 DNA follows: TGTGCCAGCAGCTCCACAGGGGACTTATCAGCTAATGAAAAACTGTTTTTT.

This chain connects TRBV24-1 to TRBJ1-1, with D possibly matching TRBD1 (6 bases). CDR1 and CDR2 (germline): KGHDR, SFDVKD. Between the trimmed V and J ends, which lost 3 bases and 0 bases, there was a span of 10 bases. This CDR3 has 15 residues. CDR3 DNA sequence: TGTGCCACCAGTGATACTCGGACAGTGAACACTGAAGCTTTCTTT. It codes for CATSDTRTVNTEAFF.

Concerning this clone: Other DNA sequences in this specimen translate into the identical CDR3. The gene calls are TRBV19 and TRBJ2-2; 12 bases are a match to TRBD2. V gave up 7 bases and J gave up 5 bases; unmatched junction bases: 5. Germline values: CDR1 LNHDA, CDR2 SQIVND (reference sequence). The CDR3 has 15 amino acids. The CDR3 DNA reads as TGTGCCAGTACGGTCGGGACTAGCGGGACCGGGGAGCTGTTTTTT. This sequence encodes CASTVGTSGTGELFF.

The chain couples TRBV27 to TRBJ1-2, with D possibly TRBD1 on 6 matching bases. The V end was cut by 6 bases, the J end by 8 bases, with 13 bases between. Germline values: CDR1 MNHEY, CDR2 SMNVEV (reference sequence). CDR3 size: 12 residues. The CDR3 nucleotides are TGTGCCAGCAGCCAATGGGGGGCAGGCTACACCTTC. Protein sequence: CASSQWGAGYTF.

The CDR3 nucleotides are TGTGCCAGCTCACCCCGGGGCCGGACAGGGGGGGACGAGCAGTACTTC. It yields the protein CASSPRGRTGGDEQYF. V gene TRBV18 combines with J gene TRBJ2-7; 10 bases align to TRBD1. CDR3 size: 16 residues. J gave up 5 bases and V 3 bases, and 10 bases lay outside the gene matches. CDR1 is KGHSH, CDR2 LQKENI, per germline.

This rearrangement joins TRBV19 to TRBJ1-1; no reliable D call. The CDR3 spans 14 residues. CDR1 is LNHDA, CDR2 SQIVND, per germline (reference sequence). The V and J ends lost 6 bases and 3 bases respectively, with 14 bases between them. CDR3 protein: CASSQLPGDTEAFF. CDR3 in DNA: TGTGCCAGTAGCCAGTTGCCCGGGGACACTGAAGCTTTCTTT.

The rearrangement uses TRBV27 and TRBJ2-3, with 9 positions matching TRBD2. CDR3 length: 18 residues. Germline V gene sequence: CDR1 MNHEY, CDR2 SMNVEV (reference sequence). The V segment lost 2 bases and the J segment 4 bases; nucleotides outside the gene matches: 13. The CDR3 is CASSLNGLAYEVADTQYF. The CDR3, as DNA: TGTGCCAGCAGTTTAAATGGACTAGCGTATGAAGTGGCAGATACGCAGTATTTT.

The genes are TRBV6-5 and TRBJ1-1, with D maybe TRBD1 (5 bases). Germline V gene sequence: CDR1 MNHEY, CDR2 SVGAGI. This CDR3 is 16 amino acids long. Between the trimmed V and J ends, which lost 0 bases and 3 bases, there was a span of 14 bases. The CDR3 region is CASSYSLGTGDTEAFF. The CDR3 DNA reads TGTGCCAGCAGTTACTCGCTAGGGACTGGGGACACTGAAGCTTTCTTT.

V and J are TRBV7-3 and TRBJ2-3, with 8 bases that match TRBD2. The V gene's germline CDR1 is SGHTA and CDR2 FQGTGA. This CDR3 spans 15 amino acids. Germline trimming cut 6 bases from V and 0 bases from J; bases unmatched to any gene: 5. CDR3 sequence: CASSSASGSTDTQYF. The CDR3 nucleotides are TGTGCCAGCAGTTCGGCTAGCGGGAGCACAGATACGCAGTATTTT. Complete variable domain (other parts from reference TRBV7-3 and TRBJ2-3): GAGVSQTPSNKVTEKGKYVELRCDPISGHTALYWYRQSLGQGPEFLIYFQGTGAADDSGLPNDRFFAVRPEGSVSTLKIQRTERGDSAVYLCASSSASGSTDTQYFGPGTRLTVL.